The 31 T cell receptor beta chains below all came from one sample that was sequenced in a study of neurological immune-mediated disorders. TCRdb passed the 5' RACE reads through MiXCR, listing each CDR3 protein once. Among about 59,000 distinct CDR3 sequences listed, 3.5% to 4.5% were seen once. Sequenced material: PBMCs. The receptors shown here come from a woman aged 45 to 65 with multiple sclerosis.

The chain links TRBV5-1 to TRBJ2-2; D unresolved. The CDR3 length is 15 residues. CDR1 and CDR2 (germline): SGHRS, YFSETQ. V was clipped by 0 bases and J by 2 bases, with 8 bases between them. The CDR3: CASSLAMLNTGELFF. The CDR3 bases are TGCGCCAGCAGCTTGGCCATGCTCAACACCGGGGAGCTGTTTTTT.

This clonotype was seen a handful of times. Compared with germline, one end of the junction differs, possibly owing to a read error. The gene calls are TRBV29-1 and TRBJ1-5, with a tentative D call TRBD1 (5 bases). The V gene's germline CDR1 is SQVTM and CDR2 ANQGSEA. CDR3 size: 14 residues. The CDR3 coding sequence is TGCAGCGTTCGGCCCGGGGGTCCCAATCAGCCCCAGAATTTT. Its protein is CSVRPGGPNQPQNF. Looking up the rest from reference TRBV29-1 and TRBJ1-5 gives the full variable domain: SAVISQKPSRDICQRGTSLTIQCQVDSQVTMMFWYRQQPGQSLTLIATANQGSEATYESGFVIDKFPISRPNLTFSTLTVSNMSPEDSSIYLCSVRPGGPNQPQNFGDGTRLSIL.

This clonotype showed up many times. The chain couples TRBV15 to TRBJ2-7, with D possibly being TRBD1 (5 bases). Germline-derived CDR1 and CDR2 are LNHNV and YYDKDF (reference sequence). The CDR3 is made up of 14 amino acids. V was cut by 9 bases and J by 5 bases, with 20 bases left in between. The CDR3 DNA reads TGTGCCACGAGAACCAGATCGACAGAGGACGAGCAGTACTTC. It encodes CATRTRSTEDEQYF.

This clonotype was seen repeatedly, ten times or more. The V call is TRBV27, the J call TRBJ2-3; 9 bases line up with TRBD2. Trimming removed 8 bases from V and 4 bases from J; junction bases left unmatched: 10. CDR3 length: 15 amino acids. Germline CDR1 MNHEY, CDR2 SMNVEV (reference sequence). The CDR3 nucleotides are TGTGCCAGCCGTCGACTAGCGGCGAGAGCAGATACGCAGTATTTT. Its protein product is CASRRLAARADTQYF.

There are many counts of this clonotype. CDR3 sequence: CAISLSFTGGNEQFF. CDR3 nucleotides: TGTGCCATCAGTCTTAGTTTTACAGGGGGCAATGAGCAGTTCTTC. The rearrangement uses TRBV10-3 and TRBJ2-1; 8 bases map to TRBD1. This CDR3 region has 15 residues. From germline, CDR1 is ENHRY and CDR2 SYGVKD. Trimming took 5 bases from V and 6 from J; bases not matched to a gene: 9.

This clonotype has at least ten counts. CDR3 region: CASSPSGGTEAFF. Written as DNA, the CDR3 is TGTGCCAGCTCACCATCGGGGGGCACTGAAGCTTTCTTT. This chain joins TRBV18 and TRBJ1-1; maybe TRBD1 (5 bases). The CDR3 sequence is 13 residues long. Germline loops: CDR1 KGHSH, CDR2 LQKENI. V was trimmed by 2 bases and J by 4 bases, leaving 8 bases between them.

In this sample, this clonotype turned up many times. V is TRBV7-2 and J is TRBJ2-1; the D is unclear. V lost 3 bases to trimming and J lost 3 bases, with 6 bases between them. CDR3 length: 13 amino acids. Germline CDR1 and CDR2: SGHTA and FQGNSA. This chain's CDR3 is CASSFAVYNEQFF. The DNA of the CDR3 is TGTGCCAGCAGCTTCGCGGTCTACAATGAGCAGTTCTTC.

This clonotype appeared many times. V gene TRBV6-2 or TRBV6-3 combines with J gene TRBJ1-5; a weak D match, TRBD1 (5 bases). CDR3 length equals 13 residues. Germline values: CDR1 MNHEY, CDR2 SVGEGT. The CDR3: CATAQMGDQPQHF. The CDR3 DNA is TGTGCTACGGCGCAAATGGGGGATCAGCCCCAGCATTTT.

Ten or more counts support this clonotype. CDR3 loop: CASSLGDRGEQYF. The CDR3 DNA sequence: TGCGCCAGCAGCTTGGGTGACAGGGGTGAGCAGTACTTC. The chain uses TRBV5-1 and TRBJ2-7, with 8 bases aligning to TRBD1. Looked up from germline, CDR1 is SGHRS and CDR2 is YFSETQ. The CDR3 has 13 residues. Trimming cost V 0 bases and J 7 bases; bases outside gene matches: 3.

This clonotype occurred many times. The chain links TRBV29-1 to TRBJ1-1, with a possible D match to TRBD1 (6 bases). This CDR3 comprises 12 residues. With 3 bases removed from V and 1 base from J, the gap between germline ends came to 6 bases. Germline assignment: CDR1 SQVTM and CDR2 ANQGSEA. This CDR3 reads CSVDRGNTEAFF. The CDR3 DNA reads TGCAGCGTTGACAGGGGGAACACTGAAGCTTTCTTT.

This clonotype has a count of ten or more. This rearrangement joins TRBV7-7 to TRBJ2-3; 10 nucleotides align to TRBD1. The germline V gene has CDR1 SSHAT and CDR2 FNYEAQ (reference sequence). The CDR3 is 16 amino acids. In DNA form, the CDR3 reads TGTGCTAGCGCCCCGGGACAGGGGAGAGGCACAGATACGCAGTATTTT. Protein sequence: CASAPGQGRGTDTQYF.

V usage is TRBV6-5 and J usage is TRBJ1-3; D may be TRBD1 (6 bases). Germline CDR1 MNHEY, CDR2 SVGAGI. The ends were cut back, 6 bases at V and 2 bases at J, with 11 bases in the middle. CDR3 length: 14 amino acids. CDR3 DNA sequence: TGTGCCAGCAGGACAGGCCTGGCTGGAAACACCATATATTTT. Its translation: CASRTGLAGNTIYF.

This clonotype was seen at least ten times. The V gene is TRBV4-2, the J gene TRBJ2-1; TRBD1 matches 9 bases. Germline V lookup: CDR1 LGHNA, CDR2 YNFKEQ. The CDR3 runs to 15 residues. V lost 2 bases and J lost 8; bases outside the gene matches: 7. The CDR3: CASSQLGQGMDEQFF. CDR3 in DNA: TGTGCCAGCAGCCAACTGGGACAGGGAATGGATGAGCAGTTCTTC.

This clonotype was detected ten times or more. CDR3 in DNA: TGTGCCAGCAGTTTGGGGGACAGCGGGCTCTACGAGCAGTACTTC. Translated, it gives CASSLGDSGLYEQYF. The chain links TRBV12-3 or TRBV12-4 to TRBJ2-7; D is perhaps TRBD1 (7 bases). The CDR3 extends over 15 amino acids. The ends were cut back, 3 bases at V and 3 bases at J, with 15 bases in the middle.

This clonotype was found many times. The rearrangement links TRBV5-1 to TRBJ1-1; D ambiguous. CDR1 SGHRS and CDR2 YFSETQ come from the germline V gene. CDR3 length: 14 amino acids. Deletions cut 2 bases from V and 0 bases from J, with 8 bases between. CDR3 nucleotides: TGCGCCAGCAGCTTAGACTCCATGAACACTGAAGCTTTCTTT. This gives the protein CASSLDSMNTEAFF.

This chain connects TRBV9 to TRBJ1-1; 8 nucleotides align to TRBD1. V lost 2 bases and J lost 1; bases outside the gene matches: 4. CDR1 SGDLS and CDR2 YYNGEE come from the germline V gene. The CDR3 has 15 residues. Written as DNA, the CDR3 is TGTGCCAGCAGCGTCGGGACAGGAACGAACACTGAAGCTTTCTTT. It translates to CASSVGTGTNTEAFF.

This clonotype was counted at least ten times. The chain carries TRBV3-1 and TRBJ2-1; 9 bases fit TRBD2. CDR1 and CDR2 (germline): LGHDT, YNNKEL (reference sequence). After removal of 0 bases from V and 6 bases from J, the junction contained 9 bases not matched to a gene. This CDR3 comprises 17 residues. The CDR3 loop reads CASSQDAQTSGRNEQFF. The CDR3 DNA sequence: TGTGCCAGCAGCCAAGATGCCCAAACTAGCGGGCGCAATGAGCAGTTCTTC.

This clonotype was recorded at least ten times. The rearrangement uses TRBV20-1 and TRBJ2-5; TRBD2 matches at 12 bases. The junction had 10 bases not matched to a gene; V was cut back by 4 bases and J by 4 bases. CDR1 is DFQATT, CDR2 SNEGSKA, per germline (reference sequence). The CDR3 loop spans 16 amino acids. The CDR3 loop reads CSATPLTSGRGETQYF. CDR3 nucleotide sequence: TGCAGTGCTACCCCTCTGACTAGCGGGAGAGGAGAGACCCAGTACTTC.

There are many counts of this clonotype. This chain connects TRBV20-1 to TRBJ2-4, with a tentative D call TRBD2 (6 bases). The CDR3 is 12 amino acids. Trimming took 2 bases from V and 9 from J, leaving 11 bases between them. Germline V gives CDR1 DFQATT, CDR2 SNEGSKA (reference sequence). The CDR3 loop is CSARPGEPIQYF. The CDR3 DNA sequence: TGCAGTGCTAGACCGGGAGAGCCCATTCAGTACTTC.

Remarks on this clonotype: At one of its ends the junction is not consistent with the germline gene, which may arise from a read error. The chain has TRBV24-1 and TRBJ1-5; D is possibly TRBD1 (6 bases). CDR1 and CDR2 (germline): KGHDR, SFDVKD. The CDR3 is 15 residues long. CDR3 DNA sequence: TGTGCCACCAGTGACTCAGCGAGAGGGGGGAGGCCCCAGAATTTT. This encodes CATSDSARGGRPQNF.

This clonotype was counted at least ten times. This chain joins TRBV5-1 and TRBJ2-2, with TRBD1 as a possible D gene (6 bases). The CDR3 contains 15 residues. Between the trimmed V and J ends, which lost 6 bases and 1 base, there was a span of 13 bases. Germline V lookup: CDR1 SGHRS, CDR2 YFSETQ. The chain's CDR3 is CASKLGGQNTGELFF. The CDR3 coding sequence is TGCGCCAGCAAGCTTGGGGGCCAGAACACCGGGGAGCTGTTTTTT. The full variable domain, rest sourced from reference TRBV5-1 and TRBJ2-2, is KAGVTQTPRYLIKTRGQQVTLSCSPISGHRSVSWYQQTPGQGLQFLFEYFSETQRNKGNFPGRFSGRQFSNSRSEMNVSTLELGDSALYLCASKLGGQNTGELFFGEGSRLTVL.

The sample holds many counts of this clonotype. This CDR3 is CASTLGGTGGTGELFF. In nucleotides, the CDR3 is TGTGCCAGCACCCTAGGGGGGACAGGGGGAACCGGGGAGCTGTTTTTT. The chain combines TRBV7-2 with TRBJ2-2; TRBD1 matches 11 bases. The CDR3 is 16 amino acids. Germline loops: CDR1 SGHTA, CDR2 FQGNSA. With 7 bases clipped from V and 5 bases from J, the junction kept 9 bases outside the gene matches.

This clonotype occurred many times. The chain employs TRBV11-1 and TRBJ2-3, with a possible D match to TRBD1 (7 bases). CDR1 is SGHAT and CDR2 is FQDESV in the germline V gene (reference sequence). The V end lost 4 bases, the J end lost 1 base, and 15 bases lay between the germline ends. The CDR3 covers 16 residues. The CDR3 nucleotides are TGTGCCAGCAGCTCACAGGGGAGGTCGGGCACAGATACGCAGTATTTT. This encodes CASSSQGRSGTDTQYF. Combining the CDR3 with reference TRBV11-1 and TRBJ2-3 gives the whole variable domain EAEVAQSPRYKITEKSQAVAFWCDPISGHATLYWYRQILGQGPELLVQFQDESVVDDSQLPKDRFSAERLKGVDSTLKIQPAELGDSAMYLCASSSQGRSGTDTQYFGPGTRLTVL.

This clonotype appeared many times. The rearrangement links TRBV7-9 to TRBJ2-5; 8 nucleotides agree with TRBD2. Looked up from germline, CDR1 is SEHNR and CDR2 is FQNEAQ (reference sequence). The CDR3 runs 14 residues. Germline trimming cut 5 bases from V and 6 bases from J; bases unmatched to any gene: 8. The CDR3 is CASSRSGEGKTQYF. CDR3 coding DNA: TGTGCCAGCAGCCGTAGCGGGGAGGGTAAGACCCAGTACTTC. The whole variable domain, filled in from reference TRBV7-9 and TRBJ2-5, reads DTGVSQNPRHKITKRGQNVTFRCDPISEHNRLYWYRQTLGQGPEFLTYFQNEAQLEKSRLLSDRFSAERPKGSFSTLEIQRTEQGDSAMYLCASSRSGEGKTQYFGPGTRLLVL.

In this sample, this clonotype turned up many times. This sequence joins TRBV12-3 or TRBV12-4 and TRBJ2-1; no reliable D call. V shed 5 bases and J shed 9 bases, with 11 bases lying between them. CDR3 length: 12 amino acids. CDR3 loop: CASSPPRFEQFF. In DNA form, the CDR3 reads TGTGCCAGCAGTCCCCCCCGGTTTGAGCAGTTCTTC.

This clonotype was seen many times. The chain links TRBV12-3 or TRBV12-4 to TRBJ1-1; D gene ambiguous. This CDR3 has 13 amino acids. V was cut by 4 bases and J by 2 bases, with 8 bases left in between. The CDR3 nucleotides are TGTGCCAGCAGTTACGGGGATAACACTGAAGCTTTCTTT. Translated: CASSYGDNTEAFF.

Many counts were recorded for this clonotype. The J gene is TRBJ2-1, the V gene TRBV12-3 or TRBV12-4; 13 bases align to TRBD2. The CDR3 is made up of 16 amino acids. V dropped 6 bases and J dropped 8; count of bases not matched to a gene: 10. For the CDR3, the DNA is TGTGCCAGCAGCCGTCCGAGGACTAGCGGGAGTGATGAGCAGTTCTTC. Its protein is CASSRPRTSGSDEQFF.

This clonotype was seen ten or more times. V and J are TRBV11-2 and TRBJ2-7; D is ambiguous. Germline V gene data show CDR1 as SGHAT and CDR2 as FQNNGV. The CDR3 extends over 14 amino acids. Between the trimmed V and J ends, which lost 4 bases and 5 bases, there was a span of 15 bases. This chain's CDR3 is CASSSPIRFDEQYF. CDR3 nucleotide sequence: TGTGCCAGCAGCTCTCCAATCCGTTTCGACGAGCAGTACTTC. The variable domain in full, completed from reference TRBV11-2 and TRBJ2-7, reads EAGVAQSPRYKIIEKRQSVAFWCNPISGHATLYWYQQILGQGPKLLIQFQNNGVVDDSQLPKDRFSAERLKGVDSTLKIQPAKLEDSAVYLCASSSPIRFDEQYFGPGTRLTVT.

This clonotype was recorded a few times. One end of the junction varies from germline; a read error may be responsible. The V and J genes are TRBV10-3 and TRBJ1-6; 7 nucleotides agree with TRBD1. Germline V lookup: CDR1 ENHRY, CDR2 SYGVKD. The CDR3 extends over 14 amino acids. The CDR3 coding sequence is TGTGCCATCAGCGAAACAGGGGCAGGTTCACCCCTCAACTTT. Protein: CAISETGAGSPLNF.

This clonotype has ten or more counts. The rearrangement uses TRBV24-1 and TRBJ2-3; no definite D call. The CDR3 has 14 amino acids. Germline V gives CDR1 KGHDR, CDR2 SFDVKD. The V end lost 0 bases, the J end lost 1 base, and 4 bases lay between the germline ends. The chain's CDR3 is CATSDLVGTDTQYF. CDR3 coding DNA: TGTGCCACCAGTGATTTGGTAGGCACAGATACGCAGTATTTT.

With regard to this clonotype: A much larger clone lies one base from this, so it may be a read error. CDR3 loop: CASSLANTTSTPQHF. The CDR3 DNA reads as TGTGCCAGCAGCTTAGCAAACACCACATCAACGCCCCAGCATTTT. The chain joins TRBV7-8 to TRBJ1-5; no definite D call. V lost 0 bases and J 9 bases, leaving 15 bases between the germline ends. CDR1 is SGHVS and CDR2 is FQNEAQ in the germline V gene. The CDR3 loop spans 15 amino acids. Full variable domain (remainder filled in from reference TRBV7-8 and TRBJ1-5): GAGVSQSPRYKVAKRGQDVALRCDPISGHVSLFWYQQALGQGPEFLTYFQNEAQLDKSGLPSDRFFAERPEGSVSTLKIQRTQQEDSAVYLCASSLANTTSTPQHFGDGTRLSIL.